The clone carrying this T cell receptor beta chain was seen only a few times. A TCRbeta library incorporating unique molecular identifiers was prepared. TCRdb independently ran MiXCR on the PCR reads; one entry per CDR3 protein. Here the sample spans over 300,000 distinct CDR3 sequences, 10% being singletons. Trimming removed 3 bases from V and 0 bases from J, with 5 bases in between. This CDR3 spans 14 amino acids. The sample is drawn from a study of T-cell reconstitution after alpha-beta-depleted transplantation in children. The TCR originated in a human donor who donated a stem cell graft to a child with acute lymphoblastic leukemia. J is TRBJ2-2 and V is TRBV12-3 or TRBV12-4, with unresolved D. This material consisted of PBMCs from the stem cell graft donor, taken from the stem cell graft. The CDR3: CASSFLPNTGELFF. The CDR3 DNA is TGTGCCAGCAGTTTTCTCCCGAACACCGGGGAGCTGTTTTTT.